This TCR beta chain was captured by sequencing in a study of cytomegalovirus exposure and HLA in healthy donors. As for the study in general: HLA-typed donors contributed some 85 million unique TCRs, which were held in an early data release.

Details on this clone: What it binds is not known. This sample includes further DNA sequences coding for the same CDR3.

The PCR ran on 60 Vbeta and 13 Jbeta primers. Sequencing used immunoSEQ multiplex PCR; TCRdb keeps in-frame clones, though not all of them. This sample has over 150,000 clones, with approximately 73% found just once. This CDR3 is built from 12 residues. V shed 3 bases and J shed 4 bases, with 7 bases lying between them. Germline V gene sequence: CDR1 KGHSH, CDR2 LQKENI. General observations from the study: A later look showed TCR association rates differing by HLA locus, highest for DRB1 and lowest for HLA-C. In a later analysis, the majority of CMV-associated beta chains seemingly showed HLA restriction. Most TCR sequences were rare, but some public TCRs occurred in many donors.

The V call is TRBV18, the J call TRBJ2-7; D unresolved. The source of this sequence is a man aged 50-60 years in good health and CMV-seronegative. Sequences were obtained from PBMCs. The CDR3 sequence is CASSPQNYEQYF. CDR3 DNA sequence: TGTGCCAGCTCACCTCAGAATTACGAGCAGTACTTC.